The rows below give T cell receptor beta chains drawn from one sample of a study of blood T cell repertoires in COVID-19. Libraries were prepared by immunoSEQ multiplex PCR; TCRdb keeps only in-frame clonotypes and omits some of them. The repertoire has roughly 230,000 clones, approximately 89% of them found once; the top ten carry less than 5%. The sample taken for sequencing was peripheral blood. These receptors all come from a woman in her thirties or forties who had recovered from COVID-19. Each CDR3 is given with its conserved first and last residue. Fields, in order: J gene, V gene, CDR3 protein.

>TRBJ1-5|TRBV7-9
CASSFGGAQGNQPQHF
>TRBJ1-1|TRBV11-3
CASSLDRVNTEAFF
>TRBJ1-4|TRBV18
CASSPPSDRGEKLFF
>TRBJ1-1|TRBV18
CASSPVTGALTEAFF
>TRBJ1-1|TRBV18
CASSPSVGAEAFF
>TRBJ2-5|TRBV19
CASSMLLAGGETQYF
>TRBJ2-2|TRBV3-1/TRBV3-2
CASSQDAGTGLTGELFF
>TRBJ1-4|TRBV5-1
CASKQDGRVTTNEKLFF
>TRBJ1-5|TRBV7-2
CASSLGTLGEPQHF
>TRBJ2-2|TRBV9
CASSPRGGTDYTGELFF
>TRBJ1-1|TRBV5-1
CASRRDSSGGTEAFF
>TRBJ2-3|TRBV2
CASSELVSTDTQYF
>TRBJ1-2|TRBV4-2
CASSQDVQGEYYGYTF
>TRBJ2-5|TRBV5-1
CASSLGAGEAQETQYF
>TRBJ2-1|TRBV6-6
CASSIGQVINEQFF
>TRBJ2-5|TRBV7-2
CASSSVAGGEETQYF
>TRBJ1-5|TRBV6-6
CASSPNNQPQHF
>TRBJ1-2|TRBV12-5
CASGFLRTGHSYGYTF
>TRBJ1-1|TRBV6-5
CASSFPRQMNTEAFF
>TRBJ1-4|TRBV5-6
CAGSSKRGSNEKLFF
>TRBJ2-2|TRBV5-5
CASSLRTGGLANTGELFF
>TRBJ2-2|TRBV5-6
CASSLAYGTSAGELFF
>TRBJ1-6|TRBV6-5
CASSSPRGSPLHF
>TRBJ2-1|TRBV11-2
CASSPGQGAGVWQFF
>TRBJ1-4|TRBV6-5
CASSGVLKGEKLFF
>TRBJ1-2|TRBV5-4
CASSLAGTGGWSYTF
>TRBJ1-4|TRBV11-2
CASSLGRGATNEKLFF
>TRBJ2-1|TRBV30
CALEDLEAGNEQFF
>TRBJ2-1|TRBV19
CASTIRPHEQFF
>TRBJ2-4|TRBV6-6
CASSYRHEIAKNIQYF
>TRBJ1-2|TRBV3-1/TRBV3-2
CASSPSTGQRTYTF
>TRBJ1-5|TRBV3-1/TRBV3-2
CASGGGGNQPQHF
>TRBJ1-4|TRBV5-1
CASSLPTTATNEKLFF
>TRBJ2-1|TRBV3-1/TRBV3-2
CASSLSPLAGNEQFF
>TRBJ1-2|TRBV2
CASSFGQVFFTF
>TRBJ2-1|TRBV7-2
CASSSRLESEQFF
>TRBJ2-1|TRBV19
CASSPFSGSGGLDEQFF
>TRBJ1-1|TRBV24-1
CARRTAPPGGTEAFF
>TRBJ2-3|TRBV19
CASSILGQVATDTQYF
>TRBJ1-1|TRBV7-9
CASSIRDRGVAFF
>TRBJ2-5|TRBV24-1
CATSVGGLVETQYF
>TRBJ1-4|TRBV3-1/TRBV3-2
CASSQDLGRAHEKLFF
>TRBJ1-2|TRBV13
CASSFAGLDYGYTF
>TRBJ2-5|TRBV6-2/TRBV6-3
CASSPILVATATQYF
>TRBJ2-5|TRBV3-1/TRBV3-2
CASSQDRSAGVGTQYF
>TRBJ1-2|TRBV25-1
CASSEPGTPYGYTF
>TRBJ2-1|TRBV12-3/TRBV12-4
CASNWQGGREQFF
>TRBJ1-2|TRBV5-5
CASSWTGINYGYTF
>TRBJ1-4|TRBV19
CASSIRQQLFF
>TRBJ1-1|TRBV24-1
CATSDQNYEAFF
>TRBJ2-7|TRBV6-5
CASRRQDYEQYF
>TRBJ1-2|TRBV4-3
CASSQPDRPNYGYTF